Listed below are T cell receptor beta chains from one sample, sequenced in a study of blood T cell repertoires in COVID-19. Sequencing was performed with immunoSEQ multiplex PCR; in TCRdb, only in-frame clones are kept and a portion is missing. The sample includes roughly 150,000 clones, around 81% of them seen just once. Sequences were obtained from peripheral blood. These receptors originate from a man aged 65 to 79 with active or convalescent COVID-19. CDR3s include the opening cysteine and the closing phenylalanine or tryptophan. A D gene is named only where the DNA matches it firmly. Some rows have no size entry. The others give once, few or many, or a class for an expanded clone.

abundance	v_gene	d_gene	j_gene	CDR3nt	CDR3aa
few	TRBV5-1	.	TRBJ2-1	TGCGCCAGCAGCCAGGACGGGAGCTCCTACAATGAGCAGTTCTTC	CASSQDGSSYNEQFF
.	TRBV19	.	TRBJ1-2	TGTGCCAGTAGTATAGATAGGGAGGGGGTCTATGGCTACACCTTC	CASSIDREGVYGYTF
few	TRBV24-1	.	TRBJ2-1	TGTGCCACCAGTGATTCGGAGGGAACGGTTAACAATGAGCAGTTCTTC	CATSDSEGTVNNEQFF
.	TRBV6-2/TRBV6-3	.	TRBJ2-5	TGTGCCAGCAGTTATGGCGGGAAAGGCCAAGAGACCCAGTACTTC	CASSYGGKGQETQYF
.	TRBV25-1	TRBD2	TRBJ2-5	TGTGCCAGCAGTGGAGGCGGGAGGGGTGGAGAGACCCAGTACTTC	CASSGGGRGGETQYF
few	TRBV18	.	TRBJ1-5	TGTGCCAGCTCACCAGGCGGACAAGGGCAGCCCCAGCATTTT	CASSPGGQGQPQHF
.	TRBV4-3	.	TRBJ2-7	TGCGCCAGCAGCCAGAACCCCCAACCGTGGGGGCTCCACGAGCAGTACTTC	CASSQNPQPWGLHEQYF
.	TRBV7-2	.	TRBJ1-6	TGTGCCAGCAGCGGGGCTGGGGGGTACTATAATTCACCCCTCCACTTT	CASSGAGGYYNSPLHF
.	TRBV9	.	TRBJ1-4	TGTGCCAGCAGCTCAGGTCTGGAGGTACCTAATGAAAAACTGTTTTTT	CASSSGLEVPNEKLFF
.	TRBV4-3	.	TRBJ2-4	TGCGCCAGCAGCCAGCAGATAGCCAAAAACATTCAGTACTTC	CASSQQIAKNIQYF
once	TRBV7-2	.	TRBJ1-6	TGTGCCAGCAGCTTAGCTTCAGGGGTCGCCTATAATTCACCCCTCCACTTT	CASSLASGVAYNSPLHF
.	TRBV7-2	.	TRBJ2-4	TGTGCCAGCAGCTTAGGGCGGGACATTCAGTACTTC	CASSLGRDIQYF
.	TRBV28	TRBD1	TRBJ2-2	TGTGCCAGCAGTTTAGTTACAGGGGGGATCGGGGAGCTGTTTTTT	CASSLVTGGIGELFF
.	TRBV28	.	TRBJ1-1	TGTGCCAGCAGCCCTCCGGGGGGAATGAGGGCTTTCTTT	CASSPPGGMRAFF
.	TRBV5-1	TRBD1	TRBJ2-7	TGCGCCAGCCGGGGGCAGGGGGCCTCCTACGAGCAGTACTTC	CASRGQGASYEQYF
.	TRBV5-5	TRBD1	TRBJ1-1	TGTGCCAGCAGCTTGCTGGTACAGGGGGTGTCTCTGAACACTGAAGCTTTCTTT	CASSLLVQGVSLNTEAFF
.	TRBV4-3	.	TRBJ2-7	TGCGCCAGCAGCCAGACCGGGTCCGGGGATAACTACGAGCAGTACTTC	CASSQTGSGDNYEQYF
.	TRBV4-3	.	TRBJ1-1	TGCGCCAGCAGCCAAGGCGGCGGGATGAACACTGAAGCTTTCTTT	CASSQGGGMNTEAFF
.	TRBV19	.	TRBJ1-5	TGTGCCAGTAGTAATGGGAGGGCCCCAATCCTCTATAGCAATCAGCCCCAGCATTTT	CASSNGRAPILYSNQPQHF
.	TRBV7-9	.	TRBJ1-1	TGTGCCAGCAGCCACCGGGACAAAAACACTGAAGCTTTCTTT	CASSHRDKNTEAFF
.	TRBV30	TRBD1	TRBJ1-5	TGTGCCTGGAGGGGACAGGGGGGCAATCAGCCCCAGCATTTT	CAWRGQGGNQPQHF
.	TRBV12-5	.	TRBJ1-1	TGTGCTAGTGGTTTGGCGTCAGGGCGATGGAACACTGAAGCTTTCTTT	CASGLASGRWNTEAFF
.	TRBV6-6	TRBD2	TRBJ2-1	TGTGCCAGCAGGAAGAGCGGGGGAGACGATGAGCAGTTCTTC	CASRKSGGDDEQFF
.	TRBV9	TRBD1	TRBJ2-7	TGTGCCAGCAGCTCCGGACAGGGGGCGGTCGAGCAGTACTTC	CASSSGQGAVEQYF
.	TRBV11-3	TRBD2	TRBJ2-5	TGTGCCAGCAGCTTACGACTAGCGGGAGATGGGGAGACCCAGTACTTC	CASSLRLAGDGETQYF
.	TRBV27	.	TRBJ1-3	TGTGCCAGCAGCTCTATTATCTCTGGAAACACCATATATTTT	CASSSIISGNTIYF
.	TRBV6-2/TRBV6-3	.	TRBJ1-4	TGTGCCAGCAGTCTCGGGGGGATACGGGAAAAACTGTTTTTT	CASSLGGIREKLFF
.	TRBV27	TRBD1	TRBJ1-2	TGTGCCAGCAGTCCCAGGGACAGGGTGGGGGGCTACACCTTC	CASSPRDRVGGYTF
few	TRBV3-1/TRBV3-2	TRBD1	TRBJ1-6	TGTGCCAGCAGCCTTGGACAGGCGGCGGCTTCACCCCTCCACTTT	CASSLGQAAASPLHF
.	TRBV19	.	TRBJ1-2	TGTGCCAGTAGTATGACCGGGAACTATGGCTACACCTTC	CASSMTGNYGYTF
.	TRBV7-2	.	TRBJ1-5	TGTGCCAGCAGCTTAGGCGGGCAGCCACTTCAGCCCCAGCATTTT	CASSLGGQPLQPQHF
.	TRBV28	.	TRBJ1-4	TGTGCCAGCAGTTTTGGGGGGGAAGATGAAAAACTGTTTTTT	CASSFGGEDEKLFF
few	TRBV27	TRBD1	TRBJ1-1	TGTGCCAGCAGGACAGGGGGTCCCACTGAAGCTTTCTTT	CASRTGGPTEAFF
few	TRBV18	TRBD1	TRBJ1-1	TGTGCCAGCTCAGCTCTACAGGGGGCTAGCACTGAAGCTTTCTTT	CASSALQGASTEAFF
.	TRBV3-1/TRBV3-2	TRBD1	TRBJ2-5	TGTGCCAGCAGTCGACAGGGGGCTGAGACCCAGTACTTC	CASSRQGAETQYF
.	TRBV2	TRBD1	TRBJ1-4	TGTGCCAGCAGGATGGGACAGGGTAATGAAAAACTGTTTTTT	CASRMGQGNEKLFF
.	TRBV12-3/TRBV12-4	.	TRBJ1-2	TGTGCCAGCAGTTTAGCGACAGGTTATGGCTACACCTTC	CASSLATGYGYTF
.	TRBV29-1	TRBD1	TRBJ2-7	TGCAGCGCGGTGGTACAGGGGGAGGACGAGCAGTACTTC	CSAVVQGEDEQYF
.	TRBV16	.	TRBJ2-5	TGTGCCAGCAGCCAATCGTCACCCCATGAGGGGACCCAGTACTTC	CASSQSSPHEGTQYF
few	TRBV29-1	.	TRBJ1-5	TGCAGCGTCAAGGCTGGCGGTCAGCCCCAGCATTTT	CSVKAGGQPQHF
.	TRBV4-3	TRBD1	TRBJ2-1	TGCGCCAGCAGCCAAAGACAGGACAGGGATTACAATGAGCAGTTCTTC	CASSQRQDRDYNEQFF
few	TRBV7-9	TRBD1	TRBJ2-7	TGTGCCAGCAGCCCTTCCGGGACAGGGCGCCACGAGCAGTACTTC	CASSPSGTGRHEQYF
.	TRBV9	TRBD1	TRBJ1-5	TGTGCCAGCAGCGGAGGACAGGGGGCGAATCAGCCCCAGCATTTT	CASSGGQGANQPQHF
.	TRBV19	.	TRBJ1-2	TGTGCCAGTAGTATGGGGGGTCATGGGTATGGCTACACCTTC	CASSMGGHGYGYTF
.	TRBV4-3	TRBD1	TRBJ2-1	TGCGCCAGCAGCGAGACAGGGGGCAGGGCCCATGAGCAGTTCTTC	CASSETGGRAHEQFF
few	TRBV6-6	.	TRBJ1-2	TGTGCCAGCAGTTCCGCACAGGGCGGCTATGGCTACACCTTC	CASSSAQGGYGYTF
.	TRBV7-9	TRBD2	TRBJ2-1	TGTGCCAGCAGCAGGACTAGTCCTCCCTACAATGAGCAGTTCTTC	CASSRTSPPYNEQFF
.	TRBV24-1	TRBD1	TRBJ2-1	TGTGCCACCAGTACCCCCTTGGGGACAGGGGGCCATGAGCAGTTCTTC	CATSTPLGTGGHEQFF
.	TRBV5-4	.	TRBJ2-7	TGTGCCAGCAGCATACAACAGGTTTCTAGAGAGCAGTACTTC	CASSIQQVSREQYF
.	TRBV7-3	TRBD1	TRBJ2-1	TGTGCCAGCAGCTTAGCACCGGGACAGTACAATGAGCAGTTCTTC	CASSLAPGQYNEQFF
.	TRBV27	TRBD1	TRBJ1-6	TGTGCCAGCAGCCCGAGCCAGTTACAGGGGGATAATTCACCCCTCCACTTT	CASSPSQLQGDNSPLHF
.	TRBV11-2	.	TRBJ1-5	TGTGCCAGCAGCTTAGGGACTACTCTTATGGGTCAGCCCCAGCATTTT	CASSLGTTLMGQPQHF
.	TRBV14	TRBD1	TRBJ1-2	TGTGCCAGCAGTCTCGGACAGGTCTATGGCTACACCTTC	CASSLGQVYGYTF
few	TRBV5-1	TRBD2	TRBJ2-5	TGCGCCAGCAGCTTGGGGCTAGCGGGGGGAGAGACCCAGTACTTC	CASSLGLAGGETQYF
.	TRBV4-1	TRBD1	TRBJ2-3	TGCGCCAGCAGCGACGGACAGGTATACCGGGATACGCAGTATTTT	CASSDGQVYRDTQYF
once	TRBV9	TRBD2	TRBJ2-1	TGTGCCAGCAGCGTATCCGGGACTACTTACAATGAGCAGTTCTTC	CASSVSGTTYNEQFF
.	TRBV5-4	TRBD1	TRBJ2-5	TGTGCCAGCAGCGCCGGGACAGGGGAGTGGGAGACCCAGTACTTC	CASSAGTGEWETQYF